This TCR beta chain was profiled in a study of beta chain features in type 1 diabetes. Study-wide points: Type 1 diabetes patients showed a moderate but significant shortening of TCRB CDR3s in all four CD4+ subsets.

With regard to this clone: Antigen: not known. This same CDR3 is encoded by further DNA sequences in the sample.

CDR1 is GTSNPN, CDR2 SVGIG, per germline (reference sequence). The CDR3 runs 12 residues. V was cut by 1 base and J by 1 base, with 3 bases left in between. Since all of the isolated RNA was reverse transcribed, expressed TCRB transcripts were what got sequenced. Some clones are missing from TCRdb's copy, which holds only in-frame ones; the method was immunoSEQ multiplex PCR. Of about 740,000 clones listed, roughly 12% are singletons. In all sorted populations, purity surpassed 95%. The sequence derives from a man aged 18-30 years with type 1 diabetes. The chain is built from TRBV30 and TRBJ2-3; D ambiguous. The sample consisted of naive CD4+ T cells from blood. The CDR3 DNA sequence: TGTGCCTGGAGTGCTGGCACAGATACGCAGTATTTT. This gives the protein CAWSAGTDTQYF.